This T cell receptor (beta chain) came from a study of T cells after yellow fever vaccination. Study results and limitations: Subsequent booster samples again held most clones from primary vaccination (around 96% CD4, approximately 86% CD8).

The CDR3 is 15 amino acids. V was trimmed by 1 base and J by 9 bases, leaving 15 bases between them. CDR1 is LGHNA and CDR2 is YNFKEQ in the germline V gene. Points on this clonotype: Its target is unknown.

Via MiXCR, TCRdb re-called the 5' RACE reads, giving one row per CDR3 protein. In the table there are some 320,000 distinct CDR3 sequences, around 10% of which are singletons. The sequences come from CD4+ T cells sorted from PBMCs, collected 45 days after the yellow fever booster vaccination. The TCR comes from a young man who received the YFV17D yellow fever vaccine. V gene TRBV4-2 combines with J gene TRBJ2-2; maybe TRBD1 (6 bases). CDR3 coding DNA: TGTGCCAGCAGCCAAGGGGGGACAACCCTCCGGGAGCTGTTTTTT. Its translation: CASSQGGTTLRELFF.